This passage covers 18 T cell receptor beta chains from one sample sequenced in a study of breast tumors, draining lymph nodes, adjacent tissues. Breast cancer patients provided tissue from their axillary draining lymph nodes. MiXCR, applied by TCRdb to the multiplex PCR reads, yields one record per CDR3 protein. The data hold more than 200,000 distinct CDR3 sequences, with about 30% observed a single time. Sequencing was done on a sample of axillary lymph node tissue. The receptors here all came from a female donor with breast cancer. Some clones in this sample may be carry-over from other donors' samples.

This clonotype has a count of ten or more. V usage is TRBV6-5 and J usage is TRBJ1-6, with 9 nucleotides matching TRBD1. This CDR3 region has 15 residues. Looked up from germline, CDR1 is MNHEY and CDR2 is SVGAGI. The junction had 4 bases not matched to a gene; V was cut back by 2 bases and J by 8 bases. CDR3: CASSYGTGWDSPLHF. In DNA, the CDR3 is TGTGCCAGCAGTTACGGGACAGGGTGGGATTCACCCCTCCACTTT.

This clonotype was seen a few times. One end of the junction does not line up with germline, which may come from a read error. The chain couples TRBV6-1 to TRBJ1-5; 7 bases fit TRBD1. The CDR3 consists of 19 residues. CDR1 MNHNS and CDR2 SASEGT come from the germline V gene. CDR3 in DNA: TGTGCCAGCAGTCAAGCGTTAGGACAGGACCCTTATAGCAATCAGCCCCAGCATTTT. Its translation is CASSQALGQDPYSNQPQHF.

This clonotype has at least ten counts. The chain has TRBV7-2 and TRBJ2-5; 8 bases line up with TRBD2. Germline V CDR1 and CDR2: SGHTA, FQGNSA. V dropped 1 base and J dropped 1; count of bases not matched to a gene: 5. CDR3 length: 16 amino acids. The CDR3 region has the DNA TGTGCCAGCAGCTTAGGTCCCACTAGCGGCCAAGAGACCCAGTACTTC. This sequence encodes CASSLGPTSGQETQYF.

Details on this clonotype: Germline is not matched at one junction end, which may reflect a read error. This rearrangement joins TRBV5-5 to TRBJ2-7; D gene unclear. In germline, CDR1 is SGHKS, CDR2 YYEKEE (reference sequence). This CDR3 spans 15 amino acids. Written as DNA, the CDR3 is TGCGCCAGCAGCCAAGGTCCGCACGGGCCCTACGAGCAGTACTTC. It is translated as CASSQGPHGPYEQYF. The full variable domain, with the rest looked up from reference TRBV5-5 and TRBJ2-7, is DAGVTQSPTHLIKTRGQQVTLRCSPISGHKSVSWYQQVLGQGPQFIFQYYEKEERGRGNFPDRFSARQFPNYSSELNVNALLLGDSALYLCASSQGPHGPYEQYFGPGTRLTVT.

This clonotype has a count of ten or more. The genes are TRBV24-1 and TRBJ2-2, with D possibly TRBD2 on 6 matching bases. Per germline, CDR1 KGHDR and CDR2 SFDVKD. The CDR3 runs to 15 residues. V shed 4 bases and J shed 4 bases, with 12 bases lying between them. The CDR3 DNA is TGTGCCACCAGTGACCGCGACGGGAGCACCGGGGAGCTGTTTTTT. Translated, it gives CATSDRDGSTGELFF.

This clonotype has a count of ten or more. The rearrangement links TRBV6-2 or TRBV6-3 to TRBJ2-2; 12 bases agree with TRBD2. V was clipped by 5 bases and J by 7 bases; unmatched bases: 20. CDR3 size: 20 residues. CDR1 is MNHEY, CDR2 SVGEGT, per germline. The CDR3 spells CASSRPPRLAGASRGGELFF. The CDR3 nucleotides are TGTGCCAGCAGTAGGCCTCCGCGACTAGCGGGAGCTTCAAGAGGCGGGGAGCTGTTTTTT.

This sequence joins TRBV6-5 and TRBJ1-1; D is undetermined. The germline CDR1 and CDR2 sequences are MNHEY and SVGAGI. This CDR3 has 13 amino acids. Trimming cost V 2 bases and J 4 bases, with 8 bases left between them. The CDR3 DNA is TGTGCCAGCAGTTACGGCCAATCCACTGAAGCTTTCTTT. Protein product: CASSYGQSTEAFF.

This chain joins TRBV5-1 and TRBJ1-1; TRBD1 might be the D (5 bases). CDR3 length equals 15 residues. Germline V gene lookup returns CDR1 SGHRS and CDR2 YFSETQ. Trimming removed 2 bases at V and 2 bases at J, with 13 bases between. CDR3 in amino acids: CASSLTAGPNTEAFF. Here the CDR3 DNA reads TGCGCCAGCAGCTTAACAGCGGGGCCTAACACTGAAGCTTTCTTT.

The V call is TRBV25-1, the J call TRBJ2-1; D is perhaps TRBD2 (5 bases). This CDR3 comprises 15 residues. The germline gives CDR1 MGHDK, CDR2 SYGVNS. The V end lost 4 bases, the J end lost 3 bases, and 13 bases lay between the germline ends. CDR3 sequence: CASSATGLLYNEQFF. The CDR3 DNA is TGTGCCAGCAGTGCGACCGGACTCCTCTACAATGAGCAGTTCTTC.

This clonotype occurred many times. This rearrangement joins TRBV9 to TRBJ2-7, with TRBD2 identical over 7 bases. CDR1 is SGDLS, CDR2 YYNGEE, per germline. The CDR3 runs to 15 residues. V lost 0 bases to trimming and J lost 1 base; unmatched junction nucleotides: 4. The CDR3 sequence: CASSVGLAGSYEQYF. The CDR3 DNA follows: TGTGCCAGCAGCGTAGGGTTAGCGGGTTCCTACGAGCAGTACTTC.

This clonotype was seen ten or more times. The chain combines TRBV7-8 with TRBJ2-1; perhaps TRBD2 as D (6 bases). Deletions cut 3 bases from V and 8 bases from J, with 14 bases between. The CDR3 is made up of 14 amino acids. The germline V gene encodes CDR1 SGHVS and CDR2 FQNEAQ. The CDR3 loop reads CASSFILTRDEQFF. CDR3 DNA sequence: TGTGCCAGCAGCTTCATCCTGACTAGAGATGAGCAGTTCTTC. Based on the CDR3 plus reference TRBV7-8 and TRBJ2-1, the full variable domain is GAGVSQSPRYKVAKRGQDVALRCDPISGHVSLFWYQQALGQGPEFLTYFQNEAQLDKSGLPSDRFFAERPEGSVSTLKIQRTQQEDSAVYLCASSFILTRDEQFFGPGTRLTVL.

This clonotype was picked up many times. J is TRBJ2-2 and V is TRBV12-5, with D perhaps TRBD1 or TRBD2 (6 bases each). Trimming took off 1 base at V and 1 base at J, with 13 bases between the two ends. CDR1 and CDR2 (germline): LGHNT, FRNRAP. The CDR3 totals 17 residues. CDR3 in amino acids: CASGLEFGGLNTGELFF. DNA for the CDR3: TGTGCTAGTGGTTTGGAGTTCGGGGGCCTGAACACCGGGGAGCTGTTTTTT.

This clonotype was recorded at least ten times. CDR3 DNA sequence: TGTGCCAGCAGCGTAGATGGCAGGGTGAGCAACATTCAGTACTTC. This sequence encodes CASSVDGRVSNIQYF. The chain uses TRBV9 and TRBJ2-4; maybe TRBD1 (5 bases). The CDR3 loop spans 15 amino acids. Germline CDR1 reads SGDLS; CDR2 reads YYNGEE. Between the trimmed V and J ends, which lost 0 bases and 7 bases, there was a span of 14 bases.

This clonotype has more than one count but fewer than ten. One base away lies a much larger clone, so this may be a sequencing read error. Since no conserved phenylalanine or tryptophan closes the CDR3, a read error is the likely cause. The rearrangement joins TRBV7-9 to TRBJ2-5, with D tentatively TRBD2 (6 bases). CDR1 and CDR2 from the germline V gene are SEHNR and FQNEAQ (reference sequence). This CDR3 comprises 14 residues. Trimming stripped 5 bases from V and 0 bases from J, with 10 bases between. CDR3 amino acids: CASSAGRNQETQYL. The DNA for the CDR3 is TGTGCCAGCAGCGCGGGACGGAACCAAGAGACCCAGTACCTC.

This clonotype was recorded at least ten times. The V gene is TRBV6-6, the J gene TRBJ2-7; D might be TRBD2 (5 bases). The CDR3 length is 13 residues. From germline, CDR1 is MNHNY and CDR2 SVGAGI (reference sequence). V lost 7 bases and J 1 base, leaving 11 bases between the germline ends. CDR3 residues: CASTNSGSYEQYF. The CDR3 DNA reads as TGTGCCAGCACAAACAGCGGATCCTACGAGCAGTACTTC.

This clonotype was counted a single time. A read error may explain this, as a much larger clone is one base away. V and J are TRBV20-1 and TRBJ2-7; 7 bases match TRBD2. The germline V gene encodes CDR1 DFQATT and CDR2 SNEGSKA (reference sequence). The CDR3 extends over 14 amino acids. The CDR3 loop reads CSARELASSSEQYF. DNA for the CDR3: TGCAGTGCTAGGGAACTAGCGTCCTCCTCCGAGCAGTACTTC.

The genes are TRBV20-1 and TRBJ2-5; TRBD1 might be the D (5 bases). CDR1 and CDR2 (germline): DFQATT, SNEGSKA (reference sequence). This CDR3 comprises 14 residues. The CDR3 spells CSAVIAGKSGTQYF. The CDR3 DNA sequence: TGCAGCGCGGTCATCGCAGGGAAGTCAGGGACCCAGTACTTC.

This clonotype showed up many times. V is TRBV24-1 and J is TRBJ2-1; 11 nucleotides agree with TRBD1. Germline CDR1 reads KGHDR; CDR2 reads SFDVKD. J was trimmed by 4 bases and V by 4 bases; bases with no gene match: 5. This CDR3 has 16 residues. The CDR3 is CATSEGQGGPYNEQFF. The CDR3 nucleotides read TGTGCCACCAGTGAGGGACAGGGGGGACCTTACAATGAGCAGTTCTTC.